This T cell receptor beta chain comes out of a study of CD8+CD57+ T cells in acquired aplastic anemia. Germline V gene sequence: CDR1 WSHSY, CDR2 SAAADI. The CDR3 consists of 14 residues. V was trimmed by 6 bases and J by 7 bases, leaving 15 bases between them. The template for TCR beta VDJ and CDR3 sequence profiling was genomic DNA. One entry per CDR3 protein results from TCRdb running MiXCR on the reads. The sample has about 70,000 distinct CDR3 sequences, 45% to 60% seen once; the top ten hold about 8%. This clonotype was seen a few times. Sequenced: sorted CD4+, CD8+, or CD8+CD57+ T cells (not recorded which) from PBMCs. The TCR was taken from a human donor in good health, serving as a control. The chain uses TRBV10-2 and TRBJ2-2, with a tentative D call TRBD1 (6 bases). CDR3 region: CASRALTGIGELFF. The CDR3 DNA is TGCGCCAGCAGGGCCCTAACAGGGATCGGGGAGCTGTTTTTT.